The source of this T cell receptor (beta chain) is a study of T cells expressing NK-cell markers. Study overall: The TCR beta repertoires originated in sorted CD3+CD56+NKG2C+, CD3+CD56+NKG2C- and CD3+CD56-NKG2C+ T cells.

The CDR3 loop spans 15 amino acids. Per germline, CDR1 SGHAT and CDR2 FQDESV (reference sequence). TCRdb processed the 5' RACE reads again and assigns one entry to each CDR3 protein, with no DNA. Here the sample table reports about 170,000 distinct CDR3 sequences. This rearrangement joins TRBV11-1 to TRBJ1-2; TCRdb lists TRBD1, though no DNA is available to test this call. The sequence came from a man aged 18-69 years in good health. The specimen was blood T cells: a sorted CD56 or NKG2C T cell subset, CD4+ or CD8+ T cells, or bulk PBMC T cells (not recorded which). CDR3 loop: CASSPSGVANYGYTF. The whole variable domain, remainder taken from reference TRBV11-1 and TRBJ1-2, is EAEVAQSPRYKITEKSQAVAFWCDPISGHATLYWYRQILGQGPELLVQFQDESVVDDSQLPKDRFSAERLKGVDSTLKIQPAELGDSAMYLCASSPSGVANYGYTFGSGTRLTVV.